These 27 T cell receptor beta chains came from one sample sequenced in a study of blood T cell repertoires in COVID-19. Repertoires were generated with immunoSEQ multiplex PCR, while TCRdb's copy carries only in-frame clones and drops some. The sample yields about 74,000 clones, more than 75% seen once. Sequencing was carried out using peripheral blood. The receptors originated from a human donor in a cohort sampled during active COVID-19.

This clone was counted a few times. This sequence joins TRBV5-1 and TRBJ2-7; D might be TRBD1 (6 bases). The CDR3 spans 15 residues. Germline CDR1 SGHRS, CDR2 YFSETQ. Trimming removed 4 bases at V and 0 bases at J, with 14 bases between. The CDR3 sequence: CASSAGRGHSYEQYF. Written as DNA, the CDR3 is TGCGCCAGCAGCGCGGGCAGGGGACACTCCTACGAGCAGTACTTC.

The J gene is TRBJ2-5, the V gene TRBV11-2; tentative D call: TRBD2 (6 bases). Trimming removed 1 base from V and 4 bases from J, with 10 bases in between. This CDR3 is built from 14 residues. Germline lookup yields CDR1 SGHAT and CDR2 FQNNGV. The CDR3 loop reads CASSLVAGGETQYF. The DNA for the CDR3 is TGTGCCAGCAGCTTAGTGGCCGGGGGAGAGACCCAGTACTTC.

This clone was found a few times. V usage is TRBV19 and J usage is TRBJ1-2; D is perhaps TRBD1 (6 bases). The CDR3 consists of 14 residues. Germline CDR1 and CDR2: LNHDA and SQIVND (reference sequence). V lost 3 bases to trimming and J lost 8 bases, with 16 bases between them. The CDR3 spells CASSMTGGTGGYTF. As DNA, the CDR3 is TGTGCCAGTAGTATGACGGGGGGCACAGGAGGCTACACCTTC.

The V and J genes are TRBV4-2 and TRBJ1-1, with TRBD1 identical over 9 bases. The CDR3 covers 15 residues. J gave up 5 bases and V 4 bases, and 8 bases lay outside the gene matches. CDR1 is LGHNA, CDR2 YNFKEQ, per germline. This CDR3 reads CASSRQDRGRTEAFF. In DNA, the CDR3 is TGTGCCAGCAGCCGGCAGGACAGGGGACGTACTGAAGCTTTCTTT.

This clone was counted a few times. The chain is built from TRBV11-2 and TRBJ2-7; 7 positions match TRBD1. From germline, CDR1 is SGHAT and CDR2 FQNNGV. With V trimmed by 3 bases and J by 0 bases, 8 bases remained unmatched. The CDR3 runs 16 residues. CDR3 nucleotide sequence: TGTGCCAGCAGCTTTAGTCCGGGACAGCGCTCCTACGAGCAGTACTTC. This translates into CASSFSPGQRSYEQYF.

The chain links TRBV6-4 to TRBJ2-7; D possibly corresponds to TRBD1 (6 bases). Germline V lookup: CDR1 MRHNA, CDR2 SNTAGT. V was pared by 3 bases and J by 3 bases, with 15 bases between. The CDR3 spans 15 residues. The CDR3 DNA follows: TGTGCCAGCAGTGAAAAGGCAGGGGTGAACTACGAGCAGTACTTC. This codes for CASSEKAGVNYEQYF.

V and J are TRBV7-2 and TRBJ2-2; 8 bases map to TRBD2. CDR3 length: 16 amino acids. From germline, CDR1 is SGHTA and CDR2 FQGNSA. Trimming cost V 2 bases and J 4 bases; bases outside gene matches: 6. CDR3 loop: CASSLKAGVGTGELFF. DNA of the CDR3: TGTGCCAGCAGCTTAAAAGCGGGAGTTGGCACCGGGGAGCTGTTTTTT.

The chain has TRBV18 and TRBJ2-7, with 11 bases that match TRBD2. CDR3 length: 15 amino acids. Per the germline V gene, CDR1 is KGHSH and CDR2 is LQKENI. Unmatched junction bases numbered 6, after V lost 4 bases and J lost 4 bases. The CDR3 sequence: CASSQETSGRYEQYF. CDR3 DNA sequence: TGTGCCAGCTCACAGGAAACTAGCGGGAGATACGAGCAGTACTTC.

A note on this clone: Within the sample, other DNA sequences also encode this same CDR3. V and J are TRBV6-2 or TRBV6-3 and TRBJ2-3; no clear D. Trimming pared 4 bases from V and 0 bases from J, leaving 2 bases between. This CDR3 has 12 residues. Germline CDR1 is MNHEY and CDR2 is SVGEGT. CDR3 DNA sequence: TGTGCCAGCAGTTCAAGCACAGATACGCAGTATTTT. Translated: CASSSSTDTQYF.

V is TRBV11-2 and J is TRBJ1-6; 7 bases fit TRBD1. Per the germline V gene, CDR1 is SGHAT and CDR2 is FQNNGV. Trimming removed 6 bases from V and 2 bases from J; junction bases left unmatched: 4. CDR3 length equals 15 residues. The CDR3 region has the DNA TGTGCCAGCAGACCCACAGGGGCCTATAATTCACCCCTCCACTTT. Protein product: CASRPTGAYNSPLHF. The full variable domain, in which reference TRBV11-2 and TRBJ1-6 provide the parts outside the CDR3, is EAGVAQSPRYKIIEKRQSVAFWCNPISGHATLYWYQQILGQGPKLLIQFQNNGVVDDSQLPKDRFSAERLKGVDSTLKIQPAKLEDSAVYLCASRPTGAYNSPLHFGNGTRLTVT.

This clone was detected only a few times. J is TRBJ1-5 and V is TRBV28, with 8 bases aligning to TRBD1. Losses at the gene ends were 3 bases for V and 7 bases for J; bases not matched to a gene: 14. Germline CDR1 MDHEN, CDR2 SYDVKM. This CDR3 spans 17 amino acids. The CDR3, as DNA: TGTGCCAGCAGTTTCCCCGGCGGGCAGGGGGCGGCGCAGCCCCAGCATTTT. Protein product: CASSFPGGQGAAQPQHF.

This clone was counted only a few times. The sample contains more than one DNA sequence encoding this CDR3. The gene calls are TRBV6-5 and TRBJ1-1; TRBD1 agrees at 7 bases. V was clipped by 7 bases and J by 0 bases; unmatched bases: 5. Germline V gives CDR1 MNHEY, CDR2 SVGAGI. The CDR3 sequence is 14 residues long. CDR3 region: CASKEGGMNTEAFF. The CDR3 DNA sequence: TGTGCCAGCAAAGAAGGGGGCATGAACACTGAAGCTTTCTTT.

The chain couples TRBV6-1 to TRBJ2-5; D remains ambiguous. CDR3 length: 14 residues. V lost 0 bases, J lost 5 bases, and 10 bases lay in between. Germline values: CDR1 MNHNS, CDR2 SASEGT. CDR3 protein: CASSEAHSWETQYF. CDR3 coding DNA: TGTGCCAGCAGTGAAGCTCACAGTTGGGAGACCCAGTACTTC.

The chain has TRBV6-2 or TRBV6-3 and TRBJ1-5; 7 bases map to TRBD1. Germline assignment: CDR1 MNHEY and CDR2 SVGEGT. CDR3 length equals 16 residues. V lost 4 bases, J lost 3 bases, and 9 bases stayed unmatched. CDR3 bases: TGTGCCAGCAGTTCTAAGGTAGGGGGCATCAATCAGCCCCAGCATTTT. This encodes CASSSKVGGINQPQHF.

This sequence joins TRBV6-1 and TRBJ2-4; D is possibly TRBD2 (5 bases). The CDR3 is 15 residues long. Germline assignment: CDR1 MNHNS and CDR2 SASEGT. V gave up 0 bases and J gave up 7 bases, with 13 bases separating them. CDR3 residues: CASSEAGRLKNIQYF. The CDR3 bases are TGTGCCAGCAGTGAAGCCGGCAGACTAAAGAACATTCAGTACTTC.

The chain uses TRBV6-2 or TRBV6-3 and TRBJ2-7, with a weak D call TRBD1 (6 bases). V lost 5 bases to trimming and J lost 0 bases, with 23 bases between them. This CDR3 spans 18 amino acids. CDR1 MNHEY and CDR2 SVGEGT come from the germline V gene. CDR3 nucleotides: TGTGCCAGCAGTCCGTGGGGGCCAGCGGAGCGATTCTCCTACGAGCAGTACTTC. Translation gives CASSPWGPAERFSYEQYF.

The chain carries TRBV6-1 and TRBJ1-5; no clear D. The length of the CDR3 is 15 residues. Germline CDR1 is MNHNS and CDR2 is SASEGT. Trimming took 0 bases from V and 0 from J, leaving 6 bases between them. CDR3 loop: CASSEAGVSNQPQHF. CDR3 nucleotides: TGTGCCAGCAGTGAAGCCGGGGTTAGCAATCAGCCCCAGCATTTT.

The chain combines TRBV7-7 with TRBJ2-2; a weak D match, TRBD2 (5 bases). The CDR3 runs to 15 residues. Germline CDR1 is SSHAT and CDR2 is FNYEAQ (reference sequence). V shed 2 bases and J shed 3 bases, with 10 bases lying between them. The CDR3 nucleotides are TGTGCCAGCAGCTTAAGCGGCTACGACACCGGGGAGCTGTTTTTT. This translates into CASSLSGYDTGELFF.

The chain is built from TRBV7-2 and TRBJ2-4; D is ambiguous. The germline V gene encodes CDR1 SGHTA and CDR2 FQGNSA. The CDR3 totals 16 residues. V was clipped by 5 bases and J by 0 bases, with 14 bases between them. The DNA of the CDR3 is TGTGCCAGCAGCCCCGACACCCGTCTAGCCAAAAACATTCAGTACTTC. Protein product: CASSPDTRLAKNIQYF.

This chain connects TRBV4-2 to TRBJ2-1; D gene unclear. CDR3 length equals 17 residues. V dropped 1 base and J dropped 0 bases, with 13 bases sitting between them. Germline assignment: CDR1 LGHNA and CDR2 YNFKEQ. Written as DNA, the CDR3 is TGTGCCAGCAGCCAAGCAACGGCGGCGAGCTCCTACAATGAGCAGTTCTTC. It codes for CASSQATAASSYNEQFF.

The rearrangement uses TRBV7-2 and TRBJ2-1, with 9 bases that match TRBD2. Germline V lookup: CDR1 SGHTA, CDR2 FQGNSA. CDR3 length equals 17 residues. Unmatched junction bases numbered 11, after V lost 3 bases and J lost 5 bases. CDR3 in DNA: TGTGCCAGCAGCTTCCCCCAAGCGGGAGGTTTTCACAATGAGCAGTTCTTC. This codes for CASSFPQAGGFHNEQFF.

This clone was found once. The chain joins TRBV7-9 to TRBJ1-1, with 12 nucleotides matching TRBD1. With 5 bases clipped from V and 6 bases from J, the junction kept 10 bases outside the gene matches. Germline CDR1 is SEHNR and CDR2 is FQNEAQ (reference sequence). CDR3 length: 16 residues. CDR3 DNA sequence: TGTGCCAGCAGCCACAATACCGGGACAGGGGGCTCTGAAGCTTTCTTT. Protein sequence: CASSHNTGTGGSEAFF.

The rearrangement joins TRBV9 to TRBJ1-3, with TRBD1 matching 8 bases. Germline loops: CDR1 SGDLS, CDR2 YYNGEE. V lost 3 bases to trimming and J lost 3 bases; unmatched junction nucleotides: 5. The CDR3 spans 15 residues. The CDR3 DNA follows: TGTGCCAGCAGCGCCCGGACAGGGATTGGAAACACCATATATTTT. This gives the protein CASSARTGIGNTIYF. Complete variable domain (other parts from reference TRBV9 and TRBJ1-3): DSGVTQTPKHLITATGQRVTLRCSPRSGDLSVYWYQQSLDQGLQFLIQYYNGEERAKGNILERFSAQQFPDLHSELNLSSLELGDSALYFCASSARTGIGNTIYFGEGSWLTVV.

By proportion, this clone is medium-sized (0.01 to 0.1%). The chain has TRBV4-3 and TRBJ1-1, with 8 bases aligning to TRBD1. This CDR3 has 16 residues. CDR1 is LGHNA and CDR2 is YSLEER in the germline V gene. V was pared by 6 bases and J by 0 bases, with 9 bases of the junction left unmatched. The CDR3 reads CASRPSLDRVNTEAFF. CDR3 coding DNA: TGCGCCAGCAGACCCTCCCTGGACAGGGTGAACACTGAAGCTTTCTTT.

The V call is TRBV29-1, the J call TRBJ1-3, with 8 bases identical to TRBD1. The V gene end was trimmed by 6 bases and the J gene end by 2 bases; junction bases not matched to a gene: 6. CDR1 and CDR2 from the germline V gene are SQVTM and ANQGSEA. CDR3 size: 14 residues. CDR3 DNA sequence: TGCAGCGTGGCGGCCAGGGGGCCTGGAAACACCATATATTTT. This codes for CSVAARGPGNTIYF.

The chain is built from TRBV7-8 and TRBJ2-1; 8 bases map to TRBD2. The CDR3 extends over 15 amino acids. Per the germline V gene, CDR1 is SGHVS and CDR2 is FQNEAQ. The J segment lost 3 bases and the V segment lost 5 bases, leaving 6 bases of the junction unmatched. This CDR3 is CASSREGTSYNEQFF. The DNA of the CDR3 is TGTGCCAGCAGCAGAGAAGGGACTAGCTACAATGAGCAGTTCTTC.

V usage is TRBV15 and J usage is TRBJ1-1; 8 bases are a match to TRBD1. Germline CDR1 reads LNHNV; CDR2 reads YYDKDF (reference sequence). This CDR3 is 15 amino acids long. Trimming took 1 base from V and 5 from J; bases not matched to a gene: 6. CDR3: CATSRGGQGGTEAFF. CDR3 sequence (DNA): TGTGCCACCAGCAGAGGCGGACAGGGAGGTACTGAAGCTTTCTTT. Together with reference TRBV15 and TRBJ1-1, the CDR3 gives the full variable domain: DAMVIQNPRYQVTQFGKPVTLSCSQTLNHNVMYWYQQKSSQAPKLLFHYYDKDFNNEADTPDNFQSRRPNTSFCFLDIRSPGLGDTAMYLCATSRGGQGGTEAFFGQGTRLTVV.